Listed below are T cell receptor beta chains from one sample, sequenced in a study of blood T cell repertoires in COVID-19. Profiling relied on immunoSEQ multiplex PCR, and the TCRdb table lists in-frame clones only, not all of them. The sample includes approximately 290,000 clones, roughly 89% of them seen just once. The specimen was PBMCs or T cells enriched from blood (not recorded which). The receptors stem from a woman aged 18-29 years with acute COVID-19. The CDR3 runs from the conserved cysteine through the conserved F or W. Each record gives: J gene, D gene, clone size, V gene, CDR3 DNA, CDR3 protein. A D gene is named only where the DNA matches it firmly. Clone size is not always given. Where it is, it says once, few, many or a class for expanded clones.

>TRBJ2-7|TRBD2|.|TRBV7-9
TGTGCCAGCAGCTCTACCGGGACTAGCTCCTACGAGCAGTACTTC
CASSSTGTSSYEQYF
>TRBJ2-3|.|.|TRBV28
TGTGCCAGCAGTTTACTCGACAGTAGCACAGATACGCAGTATTTT
CASSLLDSSTDTQYF
>TRBJ1-1|TRBD1|.|TRBV9
TGTGCCAGCAGCGTTGGACAGGGGGAAGCTTTCTTT
CASSVGQGEAFF
>TRBJ2-3|.|once|TRBV15
TGTGCCACCAGCAGAAGCCTGTCTAGCACAGATACGCAGTATTTT
CATSRSLSSTDTQYF
>TRBJ2-5|TRBD1|once|TRBV7-9
TGTGCCAGCAGCTTAGTTCCAGGGGGCTGGGAGACCCAGTACTTC
CASSLVPGGWETQYF
>TRBJ1-2|.|.|TRBV5-1
TGCGCCAGCAGCCCCGGCCCGGGACGGGAGTATGGCTACACCTTC
CASSPGPGREYGYTF
>TRBJ2-4|TRBD1|.|TRBV18
TGTGCCAGCTCACTGTCACAGGGGGTGGGCGGAAACATTCAGTACTTC
CASSLSQGVGGNIQYF
>TRBJ1-1|.|many|TRBV11-3
TGTGCCAGCAGCTTAGTAAGCCGACGGAGCACTGAAGCTTTCTTT
CASSLVSRRSTEAFF
>TRBJ2-3|.|.|TRBV27
TGTGCCAGCAGTTTATCCTACACAGATACGCAGTATTTT
CASSLSYTDTQYF
>TRBJ2-7|TRBD1|.|TRBV28
TGTGCCAGCAGTCCGGGGACAGGGCGCAACGAGCAGTACTTC
CASSPGTGRNEQYF
>TRBJ1-5|.|.|TRBV3-1/TRBV3-2
TGTGCCAGCAGCCATGAGGGCCCCAATCAGCCCCAGCATTTT
CASSHEGPNQPQHF
>TRBJ2-7|.|once|TRBV7-6
TGTGCCAGCAGCTTAGGGTCCCGCGACTCCTACGAGCAGTACTTC
CASSLGSRDSYEQYF
>TRBJ1-2|.|.|TRBV19
TGTGCCAGTACCCCGGGTCTGGCGTATGGCTACACCTTC
CASTPGLAYGYTF
>TRBJ2-5|TRBD1|.|TRBV4-1
TGCGCCAGCAGCCAAGCCCTGACAGGGGACGAGACCCAGTACTTC
CASSQALTGDETQYF
>TRBJ2-6|.|.|TRBV24-1
TGTGCCACCAGTGAACCCCAGGGGTCTGGGGCCAACGTCCTGACTTTC
CATSEPQGSGANVLTF
>TRBJ2-7|.|.|TRBV11-2
TGTGCCAGCAGCTTAGGGGCCAGCTCCTACGAGCAGTACTTC
CASSLGASSYEQYF
>TRBJ2-7|.|.|TRBV6-4
TGTGCCAGCAGTGACGTAGCCGCTAGCTACGAGCAGTACTTC
CASSDVAASYEQYF
>TRBJ2-7|.|.|TRBV5-8
TGTGCCAGCAGCTTGGCAGGGAACAACGAGCAGTACTTC
CASSLAGNNEQYF
>TRBJ1-1|TRBD1|.|TRBV4-1
TGCGCCAGCAGCCAAGAGGGGGCAGGGGGCACTGAAGCTTTCTTT
CASSQEGAGGTEAFF
>TRBJ1-5|.|.|TRBV28
TGTGCCAGCAGTTTATCCAGGGGTTCCCAGCCCCAGCATTTT
CASSLSRGSQPQHF
>TRBJ2-1|TRBD2|.|TRBV7-9
TGTGCCAGCAGCCAGGGGACTAGCTACCACAATGAGCAGTTCTTC
CASSQGTSYHNEQFF
>TRBJ1-4|TRBD1|.|TRBV5-1
TGCGCCAGCAGCTTGGATGGTGGACAGGCTAATGAAAAACTGTTTTTT
CASSLDGGQANEKLFF
>TRBJ2-5|.|.|TRBV6-5
TGTGCCAGCAGTCGTTCTAACCAAGAGACCCAGTACTTC
CASSRSNQETQYF
>TRBJ2-1|TRBD2|.|TRBV19
TGTGCCAGTAGCTCACCGGGGGGACTAGCTAGGAATGAGCAGTTCTTC
CASSSPGGLARNEQFF
>TRBJ2-6|.|.|TRBV27
TGTGCCAGCAGTTTTGGAGTATCTGGGGCCAACGTCCTGACTTTC
CASSFGVSGANVLTF
>TRBJ1-1|.|.|TRBV12-5
TGTGCTAGTGGACTTTCGAACACTGAAGCTTTCTTT
CASGLSNTEAFF